The 19 T cell receptor beta chains below were found in one sample sequenced in a study of graft-versus-host responses after intestinal transplantation. The method was immunoSEQ multiplex PCR; TCRdb's version includes in-frame clones alone and lacks a portion of them. The sample consists of 15,000 to 20,000 clones, roughly 33% of them appearing once. This sample comprised alloreactive CD4+ T cells from a mixed lymphocyte reaction culture, obtained before transplantation. Subset denoted: CFSE-low proliferating T cells sorted from approximately 6-day pre-transplant mixed lymphocyte reaction (GvH or HvG direction). Source of these receptors: a human patient who was an organ donor for intestinal transplantation.

This clone counts as medium-sized (0.01 to 0.1%). The CDR3 DNA reads as TGTGCCAGCGGCAGGGGGGACTCTAACTATGGCTACACCTTC. This codes for CASGRGDSNYGYTF. The gene calls are TRBV6-6 and TRBJ1-2, with 7 positions matching TRBD1. CDR1 MNHNY and CDR2 SVGAGI come from the germline V gene (reference sequence). Trimming took 8 bases from V and 0 from J; bases not matched to a gene: 6. The CDR3 is 14 residues long.

The genes are TRBV7-9 and TRBJ2-3, with TRBD1 identical over 8 bases. V was clipped by 3 bases and J by 2 bases; unmatched bases: 1. Germline V lookup: CDR1 SEHNR, CDR2 FQNEAQ (reference sequence). CDR3 length: 14 residues. This CDR3 is CASSLGQDTDTQYF. For the CDR3, the DNA is TGTGCCAGCAGCTTGGGACAGGACACAGATACGCAGTATTTT. Filled out from reference TRBV7-9 and TRBJ2-3, the complete variable domain reads DTGVSQNPRHKITKRGQNVTFRCDPISEHNRLYWYRQTLGQGPEFLTYFQNEAQLEKSRLLSDRFSAERPKGSFSTLEIQRTEQGDSAMYLCASSLGQDTDTQYFGPGTRLTVL.

The V gene is TRBV5-1, the J gene TRBJ2-3; 11 nucleotides align to TRBD2. CDR1 is SGHRS and CDR2 is YFSETQ in the germline V gene. The CDR3 spans 15 residues. The ends lost 4 bases at V and 0 bases at J; junction bases unmatched: 1. This CDR3 is CASSRLAGSTDTQYF. The CDR3 DNA is TGCGCCAGCAGCCGACTAGCGGGGAGCACAGATACGCAGTATTTT.

The J gene is TRBJ2-1, the V gene TRBV19; D not certain. The CDR3 has 15 amino acids. CDR1 and CDR2 from the germline V gene are LNHDA and SQIVND (reference sequence). V lost 5 bases, J lost 7 bases, and 18 bases lay in between. CDR3 DNA: TGTGCCAGTAGTCAGGCGATACTCCCGCCTAATGAGCAGTTCTTC. Amino acids: CASSQAILPPNEQFF.

The chain is built from TRBV5-6 and TRBJ2-2; 12 bases agree with TRBD2. The CDR3 sequence is 14 residues long. The J segment lost 10 bases and the V segment lost 0 bases, leaving 1 base of the junction unmatched. Per the germline V gene, CDR1 is SGHDT and CDR2 is YYEEEE. The CDR3 reads CASSLGLAGAELFF. The CDR3 DNA follows: TGTGCCAGCAGCTTGGGACTAGCGGGAGCGGAGCTGTTTTTT.

By share of the sample, this clone is medium-sized. The chain recombines TRBV6-5 with TRBJ2-7; no clear D. Germline CDR1 reads MNHEY; CDR2 reads SVGAGI. This CDR3 region has 15 residues. Trimming took off 6 bases at V and 3 bases at J, with 18 bases between the two ends. CDR3 nucleotide sequence: TGTGCCAGCAGCCTTTACGGGTCATCGAGCTACGAGCAGTACTTC. This gives the protein CASSLYGSSSYEQYF.

This chain connects TRBV11-2 to TRBJ2-7; D possibly matches TRBD1 or TRBD2 (7 bases each). This CDR3 region has 15 residues. The germline V gene encodes CDR1 SGHAT and CDR2 FQNNGV. Trimming shortened V by 1 base and J by 4 bases, and 14 bases separated the two germline ends. This CDR3 reads CASSLAAGGGYEQYF. The CDR3 DNA reads as TGTGCCAGCAGCTTAGCAGCAGGGGGAGGGTACGAGCAGTACTTC.

The chain recombines TRBV4-3 with TRBJ2-2; D unresolved. CDR1 and CDR2 from the germline V gene are LGHNA and YSLEER. The CDR3 has 16 amino acids. V shed 4 bases and J shed 2 bases, with 14 bases lying between them. The CDR3 DNA is TGCGCCAGCAGCCCCCTACCACCAGGAAACACCGGGGAGCTGTTTTTT. Protein: CASSPLPPGNTGELFF.

This chain connects TRBV11-3 to TRBJ2-3; D remains ambiguous. Trimming removed 1 base at V and 10 bases at J, with 12 bases between. Germline values: CDR1 SGHNT, CDR2 YENEEA. The CDR3 has 13 residues. CDR3 DNA: TGTGCCAGCAGCTTAGGCCCTAGTATGCCGCAGTATTTT. Its protein product is CASSLGPSMPQYF.

This chain connects TRBV10-3 to TRBJ2-1; 15 bases agree with TRBD2. Germline CDR1 and CDR2: ENHRY and SYGVKD. This CDR3 has 17 amino acids. V lost 3 bases to trimming and J lost 7 bases; unmatched junction nucleotides: 7. CDR3 bases: TGTGCCATCAGTGACCTCGGACTAGCGGGAGGGAGGAATGAGCAGTTCTTC. Amino acid sequence: CAISDLGLAGGRNEQFF.

This clone is categorized as medium-sized. This sequence joins TRBV5-1 and TRBJ2-7, with D perhaps TRBD1 or TRBD2 (5 bases each). The ends were cut back, 0 bases at V and 3 bases at J, with 19 bases in the middle. CDR3 length: 17 amino acids. Per the germline V gene, CDR1 is SGHRS and CDR2 is YFSETQ. CDR3 residues: CASSLAEGIPKGYEQYF. The CDR3 DNA is TGCGCCAGCAGCTTGGCCGAGGGGATCCCGAAGGGCTACGAGCAGTACTTC.

The CDR3 protein is CASSFNGGKTQYF. The CDR3 nucleotides are TGTGCCAGCAGCTTCAACGGTGGAAAGACCCAGTACTTC. This chain uses TRBV5-5 with TRBJ2-5; D call uncertain. V dropped 2 bases and J dropped 6 bases, with 11 bases sitting between them. CDR3 length: 13 amino acids. CDR1 is SGHKS, CDR2 YYEKEE, per germline (reference sequence).

This clone is termed medium-sized. CDR3 sequence (DNA): TGTGCCAGCCTGGGGGCCAGGGCATACTACAATGAGCAGTTCTTC. Amino acid sequence: CASLGARAYYNEQFF. The gene calls are TRBV6-1 and TRBJ2-1, with D possibly matching TRBD1 (6 bases). V was pared by 8 bases and J by 3 bases, with 17 bases between. The germline CDR1 and CDR2 sequences are MNHNS and SASEGT. The CDR3 has 15 amino acids.

V and J are TRBV7-2 and TRBJ1-3; the match to TRBD1 covers 8 bases. With 6 bases clipped from V and 4 bases from J, the junction kept 5 bases outside the gene matches. The CDR3 is made up of 14 amino acids. Germline CDR1 reads SGHTA; CDR2 reads FQGNSA. In DNA form, the CDR3 reads TGTGCCAGCAGTCTGGACAGGGTAGGAAACACCATATATTTT. Its protein is CASSLDRVGNTIYF.

V gene TRBV5-1 combines with J gene TRBJ1-5, with D possibly TRBD1 on 6 matching bases. The CDR3 loop spans 13 amino acids. Germline V gene sequence: CDR1 SGHRS, CDR2 YFSETQ. V was cut by 3 bases and J by 3 bases, with 7 bases left in between. DNA for the CDR3: TGCGCCAGCAGCTGGGACAACAATCAGCCCCAGCATTTT. Translated: CASSWDNNQPQHF.

This clone was seen a single time. The rearrangement joins TRBV7-6 to TRBJ2-2; TRBD1 matches at 10 bases. CDR3 length equals 16 residues. V dropped 7 bases and J dropped 0; count of bases not matched to a gene: 5. CDR1 SGHVS and CDR2 FNYEAQ come from the germline V gene. CDR3 DNA sequence: TGTGCCAGCACCCTGACAGGGGGCTCGAACACCGGGGAGCTGTTTTTT. Amino acid sequence: CASTLTGGSNTGELFF.

This chain connects TRBV15 to TRBJ1-3; D is undetermined. Germline lookup yields CDR1 LNHNV and CDR2 YYDKDF (reference sequence). V lost 4 bases and J 3 bases, leaving 10 bases between the germline ends. The CDR3 has 14 residues. CDR3 bases: TGTGCCACCAGCATGTGGGCTTATGGAAACACCATATATTTT. Amino acid sequence: CATSMWAYGNTIYF.

V usage is TRBV6-4 and J usage is TRBJ1-4; no firm D call. The CDR3 is made up of 16 amino acids. Per the germline V gene, CDR1 is MRHNA and CDR2 is SNTAGT. V was cut by 2 bases and J by 7 bases, with 17 bases left in between. CDR3 in DNA: TGTGCCAGCAGTGACGAGTTTTGGGGAAGCGGTGAAAAACTGTTTTTT. Translation: CASSDEFWGSGEKLFF.

Of note for this clone: At one boundary the junction diverges from the germline segment, which might be a read error. The chain recombines TRBV10-2 with TRBJ1-3, with no clear D. The V gene's germline CDR1 is WSHSY and CDR2 SAAADI. The CDR3 length is 15 residues. The DNA of the CDR3 is TGCGCCAGCAGCGAGTCGGCCGTCTCTGGAAACACCATATATTTT. Its protein is CASSESAVSGNTIYF.